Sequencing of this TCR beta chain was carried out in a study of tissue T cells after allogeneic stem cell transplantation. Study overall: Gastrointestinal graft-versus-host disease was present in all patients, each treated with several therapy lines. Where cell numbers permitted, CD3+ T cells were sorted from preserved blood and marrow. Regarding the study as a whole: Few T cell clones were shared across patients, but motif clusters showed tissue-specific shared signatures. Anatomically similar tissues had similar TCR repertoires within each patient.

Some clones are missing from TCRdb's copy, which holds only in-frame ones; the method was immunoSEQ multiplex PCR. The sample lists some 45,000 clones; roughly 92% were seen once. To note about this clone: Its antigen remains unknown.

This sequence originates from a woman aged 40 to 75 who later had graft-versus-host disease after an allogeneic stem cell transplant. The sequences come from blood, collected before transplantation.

DNA for the CDR3: TGTGCCAGCAGCCAAGAAGGACTAGCGGGAGTGGAGACCCAGTACTTC. Protein: CASSQEGLAGVETQYF. J is TRBJ2-5 and V is TRBV14, with TRBD2 matching over 13 bases. Germline lookup yields CDR1 SGHDN and CDR2 FVKESK. V was clipped by 0 bases and J by 5 bases; unmatched bases: 3. The CDR3 sequence is 16 residues long.